These 16 T cell receptor beta chains were all obtained from the same sample, sequenced in a study of radiation and T cells in renal cell carcinoma. Measured with immunoSEQ multiplex PCR; TCRdb has only the in-frame clones, and not every one. Among roughly 130,000 clones listed, approximately 80% were seen once. Stated time point: blood 2 weeks post-SBRT. Treatment of the sample: 15 Gy SBRT to primary tumor, nephrectomy 4 weeks later. Specimen: blood, collected from a patient whose treatment included radiotherapy and nephrectomy. The source is a woman in her fifties or sixties with renal cell carcinoma.

The rearrangement uses TRBV2 and TRBJ2-2, with a weak D call TRBD2 (5 bases). Germline loops: CDR1 SNHLY, CDR2 FYNNEI. This CDR3 region has 14 residues. V was cut by 1 base and J by 8 bases, with 11 bases left in between. CDR3 residues: CASSEGLGGGELFF. In DNA, the CDR3 is TGTGCCAGCAGTGAAGGACTGGGCGGGGGGGAGCTGTTTTTT.

J is TRBJ1-6 and V is TRBV11-2; 9 positions match TRBD1. The CDR3 has 14 residues. V was pared by 3 bases and J by 8 bases, with 2 bases of the junction left unmatched. Germline CDR1 is SGHAT and CDR2 is FQNNGV. The CDR3 loop reads CASSLDRGDSPLHF. DNA of the CDR3: TGTGCCAGCAGCTTGGACAGGGGTGATTCACCCCTCCACTTT.

This clone was observed a few times. V is TRBV6-5 and J is TRBJ2-7; D is unclear. Germline CDR1 reads MNHEY; CDR2 reads SVGAGI. V dropped 6 bases and J dropped 6 bases, with 18 bases sitting between them. The CDR3 length is 14 residues. The CDR3: CASSRAPSWAEQYF. The CDR3 nucleotides are TGTGCCAGCAGCCGGGCCCCGTCGTGGGCCGAGCAGTACTTC.

This rearrangement joins TRBV6-6 to TRBJ1-1; D gene unclear. The germline V and J ends were trimmed by 0 bases and 1 base, with 9 bases remaining between them. The CDR3 is made up of 15 amino acids. The V gene's germline CDR1 is MNHNY and CDR2 SVGAGI (reference sequence). This CDR3 is CASSYSGMPNTEAFF. CDR3 nucleotide sequence: TGTGCCAGCAGTTACTCGGGCATGCCGAACACTGAAGCTTTCTTT.

The V call is TRBV7-2, the J call TRBJ1-1; possibly TRBD1 for D (5 bases). This CDR3 has 14 residues. Germline assignment: CDR1 SGHTA and CDR2 FQGNSA. Trimming shortened V by 3 bases and J by 3 bases, and 11 bases separated the two germline ends. This chain's CDR3 is CASSFQGFDTEAFF. In DNA form, the CDR3 reads TGTGCCAGCAGCTTCCAGGGATTCGACACTGAAGCTTTCTTT.

This chain uses TRBV29-1 with TRBJ2-2, with D possibly being TRBD2 (6 bases). Trimming cost V 6 bases and J 5 bases, with 16 bases left between them. The CDR3 runs to 14 residues. The germline gives CDR1 SQVTM, CDR2 ANQGSEA. CDR3 sequence (DNA): TGCAGCGTGCGCACGAACCGGGAGACCGGGGAGCTGTTTTTT. Translated, it gives CSVRTNRETGELFF.

A word on this clone: At one boundary the junction diverges from the germline segment, which might be a read error. The chain uses TRBV2 and TRBJ2-7; the match to TRBD1 covers 10 bases. This CDR3 is 12 amino acids long. Germline V lookup: CDR1 SNHLY, CDR2 FYNNEI. The CDR3 region is CASRTEGDRGNF. The CDR3 nucleotides are TGTGCCAGCAGAACGGAAGGGGACAGGGGCAACTTC.

J is TRBJ2-7 and V is TRBV5-1; D unresolved. CDR1 is SGHRS, CDR2 YFSETQ, per germline. Trimming took off 2 bases at V and 2 bases at J, with 11 bases between the two ends. CDR3 length: 14 amino acids. The CDR3 coding sequence is TGCGCCAGCAGCTTCCCCGACGGAGCCTACGAGCAGTACTTC. Translating gives CASSFPDGAYEQYF.

The chain is built from TRBV28 and TRBJ2-7; 12 positions match TRBD2. With 6 bases clipped from V and 3 bases from J, the junction kept 0 bases outside the gene matches. Germline V gives CDR1 MDHEN, CDR2 SYDVKM. The CDR3 extends over 13 amino acids. Here the CDR3 reads CASRLAGGYEQYF. The CDR3 DNA is TGTGCCAGCAGACTAGCGGGGGGCTACGAGCAGTACTTC. Using reference TRBV28 and TRBJ2-7 for the parts outside the CDR3, the full variable domain is DVKVTQSSRYLVKRTGEKVFLECVQDMDHENMFWYRQDPGLGLRLIYFSYDVKMKEKGDIPEGYSVSREKKERFSLILESASTNQTSMYLCASRLAGGYEQYFGPGTRLTVT.

The chain's CDR3 is CASSLARDSFQETQYF. CDR3 DNA sequence: TGTGCCAGCAGCTTAGCCCGGGACAGCTTCCAAGAGACCCAGTACTTC. The V call is TRBV7-6, the J call TRBJ2-5, with 7 bases lining up with TRBD1. The V segment lost 0 bases and the J segment 1 base; nucleotides outside the gene matches: 5. The CDR3 runs 16 residues. Germline CDR1 and CDR2: SGHVS and FNYEAQ.

This clone has a single count. The V call is TRBV18, the J call TRBJ2-6; tentative D call: TRBD1 (6 bases). The CDR3 sequence is 16 residues long. Germline values: CDR1 KGHSH, CDR2 LQKENI. V gave up 3 bases and J gave up 10 bases, with 19 bases separating them. CDR3 nucleotide sequence: TGTGCCAGCTCACCGTTCACAGGGTTGGGGTTTAACGTCCTGACTTTC. This encodes CASSPFTGLGFNVLTF.

Of note for this clone: The junction and the germline gene differ at one end; a read error may be behind it. The chain joins TRBV11-2 to TRBJ1-1, with D maybe TRBD1 (6 bases). The V gene's germline CDR1 is SGHAT and CDR2 FQNNGV. CDR3 length: 14 residues. As DNA, the CDR3 is TGTGCCAGCAGATTAGGGGGGCGGAGGACTGAAGCTTTCTTT. Translation gives CASRLGGRRTEAFF.

V usage is TRBV5-6 and J usage is TRBJ2-4; 11 nucleotides agree with TRBD1. CDR3 size: 18 residues. Germline V gene data show CDR1 as SGHDT and CDR2 as YYEEEE. V shed 5 bases, J shed 2 bases, and the junction held 12 bases outside the gene matches. The CDR3 DNA follows: TGTGCCAGCAGTGAGGACAGGGGGCGCATATCAACCAAAAACATTCAGTACTTC. Amino acids: CASSEDRGRISTKNIQYF.

The J gene is TRBJ2-1, the V gene TRBV4-1, with TRBD2 matching 8 bases. The trim removed 1 base at V and 5 bases at J, leaving 13 bases unmatched. This CDR3 comprises 18 residues. The germline gives CDR1 MGHRA, CDR2 YSYEKL. CDR3: CASSQVRGGRGVDNEQFF. The CDR3 nucleotides are TGCGCCAGCAGCCAAGTTCGAGGTGGGCGGGGGGTCGACAATGAGCAGTTCTTC.

This clone was seen only once. V is TRBV6-5 and J is TRBJ1-2; D is uncertain. With 3 bases removed from V and 4 bases from J, the gap between germline ends came to 12 bases. The V gene's germline CDR1 is MNHEY and CDR2 SVGAGI. The CDR3 length is 14 residues. The CDR3, as DNA: TGTGCCAGCAGTTATGCAAAGGGAGTCTATGGCTACACCTTC. Encoded protein: CASSYAKGVYGYTF.

The V call is TRBV30, the J call TRBJ2-3, with D perhaps TRBD2 (6 bases). This CDR3 comprises 14 residues. Trimming took off 2 bases at V and 2 bases at J, with 11 bases between the two ends. Germline V gene data show CDR1 as GTSNPN and CDR2 as SVGIG (reference sequence). The chain's CDR3 is CAWSPPGVTDTQYF. In nucleotides, the CDR3 is TGTGCCTGGAGTCCCCCGGGGGTCACAGATACGCAGTATTTT.